Described below is a single TCR beta chain sequence and its context. The target antigen is unknown. This entry comes from a study of beta chain features in type 1 diabetes. Study conclusions and caveats: TCRB rearrangement may or may not be influenced by HLA type; here this remained unresolved. An over-representation of cells with high TCR expression could result from cDNA sequencing. Shortening that was moderate but significant affected the TCRB CDR3s of Type 1 diabetes patients in all four CD4+ subsets.

Expressed TCRB transcripts were sequenced, since all the RNA that had been isolated was reverse transcribed. The table came from immunoSEQ multiplex PCR; TCRdb's copy has only in-frame clones and leaves some out. The sample has about 650,000 clones, roughly 12% seen once. Germline assignment: CDR1 SGDLS and CDR2 YYNGEE. Trimming pared 2 bases from V and 2 bases from J, leaving 16 bases between. The CDR3 length is 17 residues. The sequence was collected from a man aged 30 to 45 with type 1 diabetes. This chain links TRBV9 with TRBJ2-2; D is possibly TRBD1 (5 bases). Sequenced input: naive CD4+ T cells from blood. Here the CDR3 DNA reads TGTGCCAGCAGCGTGGCAGGGAATCTCGTAAACACCGGGGAGCTGTTTTTT. It encodes CASSVAGNLVNTGELFF.